This note documents a single T cell receptor beta chain sequence. Its antigen is not known. The CDR3 contains 15 residues. The V segment lost 3 bases and the J segment 3 bases; nucleotides outside the gene matches: 3. Germline V gene lookup returns CDR1 SGHTA and CDR2 FQGTGA. TCRdb reanalysed the multiplex PCR reads using MiXCR and keeps one entry per CDR3 protein. The sample has about 21,000 distinct CDR3 sequences, about two fifths seen once; the top ten hold approximately 24%. This sample was taken from a study of breast tumors, draining lymph nodes, adjacent tissues. General study results and limits: Tumors had less TCR diversity than lymph nodes, more than nontumor tissue.

The sequence was collected from a female donor with breast cancer. Some clones in this sample may be carry-over from other donors' samples. This chain joins TRBV7-3 and TRBJ2-7, with 12 bases that match TRBD1. Material: breast tumor tissue. The CDR3 sequence: CASSLGQGAGYEQYF. The CDR3 nucleotides read TGTGCCAGCAGCTTGGGACAGGGGGCTGGCTACGAGCAGTACTTC.